This T cell receptor beta chain was identified during a study of blood T cell repertoires in COVID-19. At the level of the study: Samples taken during acute and convalescent COVID-19 were collected in the United States, Italy and Spain. Sample material is recorded as cDNA or gDNA derived from T cells, B-cell-depleted T cells, or PBMCs.

Authors' data handling: Estimation of nucleated cell counts was performed using reference gene primer amplification. Profiling relied on immunoSEQ multiplex PCR, and the TCRdb table lists in-frame clones only, not all of them. The V and J calls and clone size were taken over from that table, and D and trimming were inferred from the DNA. Here the sample spans approximately 86,000 clones, around four fifths being singletons. CDR3 length equals 14 residues. The V and J ends lost 0 bases and 8 bases respectively, with 14 bases between them. Germline CDR1 is SGDLS and CDR2 is YYNGEE. The sample comprised peripheral blood. The J gene is TRBJ1-1, the V gene TRBV9, with D unclear. This clonotype was sampled from a man aged 45 to 65 with acute or convalescent COVID-19. The CDR3 nucleotides are TGTGCCAGCAGCGTAGCACCAGGAGGTGTGGAAGCTTTCTTT. Translated, it gives CASSVAPGGVEAFF.